These 20 T cell receptor beta chains share one sample of origin, sequenced in a study of blood T cell repertoires in COVID-19. Some clones are missing from TCRdb's copy, which holds only in-frame ones; the method was immunoSEQ multiplex PCR. The sample carries 250,000 to 400,000 clones, around 86% recorded once. What was sequenced was peripheral blood. All receptors come from a man aged 50 to 59 with active or convalescent COVID-19.

CDR3 loop: CASSRGQPLNTEAFF. The CDR3 DNA reads TGCGCCAGCAGTAGGGGACAGCCCCTGAACACTGAAGCTTTCTTT. The rearrangement uses TRBV5-1 and TRBJ1-1; TRBD1 matches at 7 bases. The J segment lost 0 bases and the V segment lost 5 bases, leaving 7 bases of the junction unmatched. The CDR3 contains 15 residues. Germline V CDR1 and CDR2: SGHRS, YFSETQ.

This clone was picked up a small number of times. V usage is TRBV28 and J usage is TRBJ2-1; 8 bases agree with TRBD2. V lost 8 bases, J lost 5 bases, and 8 bases stayed unmatched. CDR1 and CDR2 (germline): MDHEN, SYDVKM. This CDR3 has 14 residues. The CDR3 nucleotides are TGTGCCAGCTCGACTAGCGCTGGAAACAATGAGCAGTTCTTC. Translating gives CASSTSAGNNEQFF.

The J gene is TRBJ1-4, the V gene TRBV11-2; 7 positions agree with TRBD1. CDR1 and CDR2 (germline): SGHAT, FQNNGV. The junction had 17 bases not matched to a gene; V was cut back by 5 bases and J by 8 bases. This CDR3 spans 17 amino acids. CDR3 DNA: TGTGCCAGCAGCCCCAGGGGGATGGTCGGGGTTGGAGAAAAACTGTTTTTT. It specifies CASSPRGMVGVGEKLFF.

J is TRBJ2-3 and V is TRBV19; 8 positions agree with TRBD1. The germline V gene encodes CDR1 LNHDA and CDR2 SQIVND (reference sequence). V was pared by 6 bases and J by 2 bases, with 13 bases of the junction left unmatched. The CDR3 has 17 amino acids. CDR3 nucleotide sequence: TGTGCCAGTAGACCACAATCAGGGGGCTTAGTCACAGATACGCAGTATTTT. Its translation is CASRPQSGGLVTDTQYF.

The V gene is TRBV7-2, the J gene TRBJ1-1, with D possibly matching TRBD1 (5 bases). The CDR3 has 14 residues. Trimming removed 3 bases from V and 1 base from J, with 9 bases in between. CDR1 is SGHTA and CDR2 is FQGNSA in the germline V gene. CDR3 in DNA: TGTGCCAGCAGCTTTGGACACGAGAACACTGAAGCTTTCTTT. As protein: CASSFGHENTEAFF.

This clone was seen only a few times. V and J are TRBV10-3 and TRBJ1-4; the D is unclear. This CDR3 has 13 residues. From germline, CDR1 is ENHRY and CDR2 SYGVKD. V lost 2 bases and J lost 5, with 6 bases in between. The CDR3 sequence: CAISEPRNEKLFF. In DNA, the CDR3 is TGTGCCATCAGTGAGCCCAGGAATGAAAAACTGTTTTTT.

The rearrangement joins TRBV28 to TRBJ2-1, with 10 bases lining up with TRBD2. The V gene end was trimmed by 5 bases and the J gene end by 8 bases; junction bases not matched to a gene: 9. The CDR3 has 15 amino acids. The germline CDR1 and CDR2 sequences are MDHEN and SYDVKM. DNA of the CDR3: TGTGCCAGCAGTGCCCAACTAGCGGGAAAGGATGAGCAGTTCTTC. Its protein product is CASSAQLAGKDEQFF.

The chain couples TRBV5-4 to TRBJ2-3; TRBD1 agrees at 7 bases. CDR1 and CDR2 (germline): SGHNT, YYREEE (reference sequence). The CDR3 sequence is 13 residues long. With 4 bases clipped from V and 6 bases from J, the junction kept 5 bases outside the gene matches. The CDR3 reads CASSLQGSDTQYF. DNA for the CDR3: TGTGCCAGCAGCCTACAGGGGTCGGATACGCAGTATTTT. The full variable domain, completed using reference TRBV5-4 and TRBJ2-3, is ETGVTQSPTHLIKTRGQQVTLRCSSQSGHNTVSWYQQALGQGPQFIFQYYREEENGRGNFPPRFSGLQFPNYSSELNVNALELDDSALYLCASSLQGSDTQYFGPGTRLTVL.

The chain carries TRBV7-2 and TRBJ2-5; D is uncertain. Between the trimmed V and J ends, which lost 4 bases and 7 bases, there was a span of 13 bases. The CDR3 spans 13 residues. Germline V gene lookup returns CDR1 SGHTA and CDR2 FQGNSA. CDR3 sequence reads: CASSSEPSGTQYF. Here the CDR3 DNA reads TGTGCCAGCAGCTCGGAGCCCTCCGGGACCCAGTACTTC.

J is TRBJ2-3 and V is TRBV18; D ambiguous. V shed 7 bases and J shed 2 bases, with 10 bases lying between them. Germline V gives CDR1 KGHSH, CDR2 LQKENI. The CDR3 contains 13 residues. The CDR3 region has the DNA TGTGCCAGCTGCCCTTCGGTCACAGATACGCAGTATTTT. This codes for CASCPSVTDTQYF.

V gene TRBV30 combines with J gene TRBJ2-5, with 12 bases identical to TRBD2. Germline V CDR1 and CDR2: GTSNPN, SVGIG (reference sequence). Trimming removed 0 bases from V and 5 bases from J; junction bases left unmatched: 1. This CDR3 contains 14 residues. The CDR3: CAWSVTSGRETQYF. As DNA, the CDR3 is TGTGCCTGGAGTGTAACTAGCGGGAGGGAGACCCAGTACTTC.

The J gene is TRBJ1-3, the V gene TRBV19; 7 nucleotides line up with TRBD1. V gave up 3 bases and J gave up 0 bases; unmatched junction bases: 5. This CDR3 spans 16 amino acids. Looked up from germline, CDR1 is LNHDA and CDR2 is SQIVND (reference sequence). CDR3 sequence: CASSISAGGSGNTIYF. CDR3 DNA sequence: TGTGCCAGTAGTATTTCGGCAGGGGGCTCTGGAAACACCATATATTTT. The variable domain in full, completed from reference TRBV19 and TRBJ1-3, reads DGGITQSPKYLFRKEGQNVTLSCEQNLNHDAMYWYRQDPGQGLRLIYYSQIVNDFQKGDIAEGYSVSREKKESFPLTVTSAQKNPTAFYLCASSISAGGSGNTIYFGEGSWLTVV.

V usage is TRBV5-1 and J usage is TRBJ1-2; TRBD1 agrees at 12 bases. The germline V gene encodes CDR1 SGHRS and CDR2 YFSETQ. The CDR3 spans 15 residues. The ends lost 0 bases at V and 11 bases at J; junction bases unmatched: 8. The CDR3 reads CASSLDVGQGAWYTF. The CDR3 bases are TGCGCCAGCAGCTTGGATGTGGGACAGGGGGCATGGTACACCTTC.

The gene calls are TRBV2 and TRBJ1-6, with D possibly being TRBD1 (6 bases). V lost 8 bases and J lost 9, with 17 bases in between. CDR1 is SNHLY, CDR2 FYNNEI, per germline. CDR3 size: 14 residues. As DNA, the CDR3 is TGTGCCAGCCGAACGGGGGGCCTCAGTTCACCCCTCCACTTT. Translation gives CASRTGGLSSPLHF.

Remarks on this clone: Other DNA sequences in the same sample also yield this CDR3. V usage is TRBV7-2 and J usage is TRBJ2-5; 7 bases fit TRBD1. The CDR3 length is 13 residues. Germline CDR1 is SGHTA and CDR2 is FQGNSA. Losses at the gene ends were 2 bases for V and 5 bases for J; bases not matched to a gene: 2. CDR3 in DNA: TGTGCCAGCAGCTTAAGGGGGCTGGAGACCCAGTACTTC. Translation: CASSLRGLETQYF.

The genes are TRBV19 and TRBJ2-7; 9 bases map to TRBD1. V was pared by 4 bases and J by 3 bases, with 10 bases of the junction left unmatched. This CDR3 contains 16 residues. Germline V gives CDR1 LNHDA, CDR2 SQIVND (reference sequence). The CDR3 DNA sequence: TGTGCCAGTAGTAGACGGACAGGGGTCCGAATCTACGAGCAGTACTTC. This translates into CASSRRTGVRIYEQYF.

This clone has a single count. V usage is TRBV15 and J usage is TRBJ1-6; D not certain. Germline V lookup: CDR1 LNHNV, CDR2 YYDKDF (reference sequence). The CDR3 consists of 13 residues. The ends were cut back, 1 base at V and 10 bases at J, with 8 bases in the middle. The CDR3 spells CATSRVRESPLHF. In DNA form, the CDR3 reads TGTGCCACCAGCAGAGTGAGGGAATCACCCCTCCACTTT.

The chain recombines TRBV5-1 with TRBJ2-7, with 9 bases lining up with TRBD1. Germline loops: CDR1 SGHRS, CDR2 YFSETQ. V shed 3 bases, J shed 2 bases, and the junction held 9 bases outside the gene matches. This CDR3 is built from 16 residues. The CDR3 bases are TGCGCCAGCAGCTCCACGCCCGGGACAGGGCCCTACGAGCAGTACTTC. Protein: CASSSTPGTGPYEQYF.

The J gene is TRBJ1-2, the V gene TRBV19; TRBD1 aligns across 7 bases. The CDR3 is 15 residues long. Germline V gives CDR1 LNHDA, CDR2 SQIVND (reference sequence). Unmatched junction bases numbered 15, after V lost 6 bases and J lost 8 bases. The CDR3 loop is CASSPSRGLREGYTF. The CDR3 region has the DNA TGTGCCAGTAGCCCTTCAAGGGGGCTTCGGGAGGGCTACACCTTC.

V is TRBV14 and J is TRBJ2-1; unclear D gene. CDR3 length equals 15 residues. The V and J ends lost 4 bases and 6 bases respectively, with 16 bases between them. CDR1 is SGHDN, CDR2 FVKESK, per germline. The DNA for the CDR3 is TGTGCCAGCAGCCCCCGGGTCCTCCCTGGCAATGAGCAGTTCTTC. The encoded protein is CASSPRVLPGNEQFF.